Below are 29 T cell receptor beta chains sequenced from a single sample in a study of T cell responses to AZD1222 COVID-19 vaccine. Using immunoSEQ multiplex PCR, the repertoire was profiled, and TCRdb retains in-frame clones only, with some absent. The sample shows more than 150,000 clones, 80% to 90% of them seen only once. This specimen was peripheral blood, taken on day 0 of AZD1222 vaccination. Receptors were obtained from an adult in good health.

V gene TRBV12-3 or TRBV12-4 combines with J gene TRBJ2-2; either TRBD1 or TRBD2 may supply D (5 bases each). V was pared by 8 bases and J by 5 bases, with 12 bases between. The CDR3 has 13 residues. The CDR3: CASGGTRTGELFF. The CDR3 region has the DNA TGTGCCAGCGGGGGAACAAGGACCGGGGAGCTGTTTTTT.

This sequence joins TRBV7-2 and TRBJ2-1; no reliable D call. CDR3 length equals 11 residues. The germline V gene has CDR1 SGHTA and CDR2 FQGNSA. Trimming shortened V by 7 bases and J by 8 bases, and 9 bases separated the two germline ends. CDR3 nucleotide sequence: TGTGCCAGCACTCTCCGGGATGAGCAGTTCTTC. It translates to CASTLRDEQFF.

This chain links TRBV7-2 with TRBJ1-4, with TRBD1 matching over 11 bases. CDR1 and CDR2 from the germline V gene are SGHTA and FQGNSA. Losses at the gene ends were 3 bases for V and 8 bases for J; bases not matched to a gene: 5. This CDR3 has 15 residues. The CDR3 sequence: CASSLRTGGGEKLFF. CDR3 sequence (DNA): TGTGCCAGCAGCTTGAGGACAGGGGGCGGGGAAAAACTGTTTTTT.

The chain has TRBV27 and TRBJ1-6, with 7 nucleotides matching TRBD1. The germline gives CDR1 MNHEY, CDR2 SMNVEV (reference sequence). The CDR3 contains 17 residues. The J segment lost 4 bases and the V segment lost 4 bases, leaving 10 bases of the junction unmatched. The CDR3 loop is CASSSRPDRAYNSPLHF. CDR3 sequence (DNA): TGTGCCAGCAGTTCCCGGCCAGACAGGGCATATAATTCACCCCTCCACTTT.

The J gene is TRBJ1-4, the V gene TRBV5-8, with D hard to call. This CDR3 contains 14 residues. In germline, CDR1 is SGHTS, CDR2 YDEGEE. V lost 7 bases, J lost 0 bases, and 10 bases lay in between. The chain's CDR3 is CASFLVATNEKLFF. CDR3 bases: TGTGCCAGCTTTCTAGTTGCAACTAATGAAAAACTGTTTTTT.

The CDR3 nucleotides are TGTGCCAGCAGCCAAGAATTGACAGGACTCCTCTACTTC. Protein product: CASSQELTGLLYF. V gene TRBV14 combines with J gene TRBJ2-7, with D possibly TRBD1 on 6 matching bases. The length of the CDR3 is 13 residues. Germline loops: CDR1 SGHDN, CDR2 FVKESK. V lost 0 bases and J lost 13, with 16 bases in between. The full variable domain, completed using reference TRBV14 and TRBJ2-7, is EAGVTQFPSHSVIEKGQTVTLRCDPISGHDNLYWYRRVMGKEIKFLLHFVKESKQDESGMPNNRFLAERTGGTYSTLKVQPAELEDSGVYFCASSQELTGLLYFGPGTRLTVT.

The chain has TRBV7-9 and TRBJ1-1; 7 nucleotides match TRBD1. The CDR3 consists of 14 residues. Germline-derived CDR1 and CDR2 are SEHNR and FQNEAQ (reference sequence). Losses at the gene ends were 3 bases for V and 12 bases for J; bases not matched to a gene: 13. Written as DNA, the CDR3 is TGTGCCAGCAGCTTTAAGGGTGAAGGGGGCCAGCCTTTCTTT. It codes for CASSFKGEGGQPFF. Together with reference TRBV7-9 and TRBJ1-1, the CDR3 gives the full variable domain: DTGVSQNPRHKITKRGQNVTFRCDPISEHNRLYWYRQTLGQGPEFLTYFQNEAQLEKSRLLSDRFSAERPKGSFSTLEIQRTEQGDSAMYLCASSFKGEGGQPFFGQGTRLTVV.

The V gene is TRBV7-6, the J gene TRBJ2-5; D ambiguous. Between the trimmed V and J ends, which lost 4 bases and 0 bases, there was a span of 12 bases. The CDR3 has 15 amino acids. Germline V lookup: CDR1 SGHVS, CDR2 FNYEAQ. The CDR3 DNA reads TGTGCCAGCAGCTCCGCCTCCACAGACCAAGAGACCCAGTACTTC. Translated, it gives CASSSASTDQETQYF.

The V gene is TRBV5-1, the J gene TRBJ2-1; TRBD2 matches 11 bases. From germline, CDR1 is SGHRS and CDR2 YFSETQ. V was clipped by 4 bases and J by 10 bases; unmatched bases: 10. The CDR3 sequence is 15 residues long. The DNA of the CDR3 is TGCGCCAGCAGCCCGGTCGGGACTAGCGGAACCGAGCAGTTCTTC. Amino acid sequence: CASSPVGTSGTEQFF.

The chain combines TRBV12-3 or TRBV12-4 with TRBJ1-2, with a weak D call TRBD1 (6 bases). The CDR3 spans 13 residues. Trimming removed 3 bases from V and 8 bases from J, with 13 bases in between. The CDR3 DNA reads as TGTGCCAGCAGTTTCGGACAGAGCGGCGGCTACACCTTC. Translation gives CASSFGQSGGYTF.

CDR3 residues: CASSGNSPLHF. The CDR3 region has the DNA TGTGCCAGCAGCGGGAATTCACCCCTCCACTTT. The V gene is TRBV28, the J gene TRBJ1-6; D is unclear. The CDR3 is 11 amino acids. Germline loops: CDR1 MDHEN, CDR2 SYDVKM. Trimming removed 6 bases from V and 7 bases from J, with 4 bases in between.

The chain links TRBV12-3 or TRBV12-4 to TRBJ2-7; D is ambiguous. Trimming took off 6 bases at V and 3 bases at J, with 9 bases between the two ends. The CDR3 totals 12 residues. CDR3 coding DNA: TGTGCCAGCAGCGAGGACGGCTACGAGCAGTACTTC. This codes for CASSEDGYEQYF.

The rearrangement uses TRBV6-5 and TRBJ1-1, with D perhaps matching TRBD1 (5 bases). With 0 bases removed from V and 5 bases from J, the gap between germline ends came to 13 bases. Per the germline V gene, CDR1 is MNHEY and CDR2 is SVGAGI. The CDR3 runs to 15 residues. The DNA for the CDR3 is TGTGCCAGCAGTTACTCGACCCAGGGAAGGACTGAAGCTTTCTTT. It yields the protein CASSYSTQGRTEAFF.

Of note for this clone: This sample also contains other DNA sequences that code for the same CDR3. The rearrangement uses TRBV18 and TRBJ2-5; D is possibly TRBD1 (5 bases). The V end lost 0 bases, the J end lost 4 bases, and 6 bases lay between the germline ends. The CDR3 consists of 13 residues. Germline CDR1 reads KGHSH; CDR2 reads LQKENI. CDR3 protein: CASSPPGVETQYF. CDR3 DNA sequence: TGTGCCAGCTCACCACCAGGGGTAGAGACCCAGTACTTC.

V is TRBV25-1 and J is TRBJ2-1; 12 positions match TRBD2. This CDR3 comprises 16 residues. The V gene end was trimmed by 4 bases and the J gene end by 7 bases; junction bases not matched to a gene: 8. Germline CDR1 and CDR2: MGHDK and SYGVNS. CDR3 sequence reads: CASSALAGGSWNEQFF. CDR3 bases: TGTGCCAGCAGTGCACTAGCGGGAGGTTCCTGGAATGAGCAGTTCTTC.

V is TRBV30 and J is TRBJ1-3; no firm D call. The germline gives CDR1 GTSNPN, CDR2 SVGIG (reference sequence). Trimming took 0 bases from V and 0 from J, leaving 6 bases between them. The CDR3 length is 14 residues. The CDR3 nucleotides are TGTGCCTGGAGTGTAGTCAGCTCTGGAAACACCATATATTTT. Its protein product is CAWSVVSSGNTIYF.

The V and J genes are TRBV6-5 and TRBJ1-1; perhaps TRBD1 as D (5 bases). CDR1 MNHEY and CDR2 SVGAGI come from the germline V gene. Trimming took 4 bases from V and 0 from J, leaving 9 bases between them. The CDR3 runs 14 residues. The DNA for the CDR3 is TGTGCCAGCAGTTCGGGACTCTTGAACACTGAAGCTTTCTTT. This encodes CASSSGLLNTEAFF.

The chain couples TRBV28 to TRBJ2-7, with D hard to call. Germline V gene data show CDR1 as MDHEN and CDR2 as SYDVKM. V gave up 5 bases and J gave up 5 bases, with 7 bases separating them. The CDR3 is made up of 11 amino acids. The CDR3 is CASSRSHEQYF. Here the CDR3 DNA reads TGTGCCAGCAGTAGGTCCCACGAGCAGTACTTC. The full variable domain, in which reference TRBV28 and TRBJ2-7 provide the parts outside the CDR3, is DVKVTQSSRYLVKRTGEKVFLECVQDMDHENMFWYRQDPGLGLRLIYFSYDVKMKEKGDIPEGYSVSREKKERFSLILESASTNQTSMYLCASSRSHEQYFGPGTRLTVT.

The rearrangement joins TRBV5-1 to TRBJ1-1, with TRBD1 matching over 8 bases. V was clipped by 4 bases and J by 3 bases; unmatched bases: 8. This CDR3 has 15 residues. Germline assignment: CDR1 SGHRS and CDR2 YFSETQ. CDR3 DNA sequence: TGCGCCAGCAGCCCTGGACAGGGTTGGGACACTGAAGCTTTCTTT. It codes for CASSPGQGWDTEAFF.

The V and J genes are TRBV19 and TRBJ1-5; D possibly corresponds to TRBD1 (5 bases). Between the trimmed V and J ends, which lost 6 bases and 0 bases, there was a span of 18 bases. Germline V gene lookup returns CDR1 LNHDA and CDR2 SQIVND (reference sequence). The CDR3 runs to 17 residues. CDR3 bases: TGTGCCAGTAGATCGCCCTCAGGGCGGTATAGCAATCAGCCCCAGCATTTT. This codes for CASRSPSGRYSNQPQHF.

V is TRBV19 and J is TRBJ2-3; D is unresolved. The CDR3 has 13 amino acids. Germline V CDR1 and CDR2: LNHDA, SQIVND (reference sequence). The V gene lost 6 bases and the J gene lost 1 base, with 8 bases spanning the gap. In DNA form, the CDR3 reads TGTGCCAGTAGCGACCGGGGCACAGATACGCAGTATTTT. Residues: CASSDRGTDTQYF.

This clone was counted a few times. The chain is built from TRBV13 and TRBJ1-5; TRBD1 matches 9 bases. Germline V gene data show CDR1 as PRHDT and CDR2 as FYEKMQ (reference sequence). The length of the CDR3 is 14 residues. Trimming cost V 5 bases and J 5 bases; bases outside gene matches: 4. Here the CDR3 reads CASSNRGRDQPQHF. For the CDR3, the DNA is TGTGCCAGCAGCAACAGGGGGCGCGATCAGCCCCAGCATTTT.

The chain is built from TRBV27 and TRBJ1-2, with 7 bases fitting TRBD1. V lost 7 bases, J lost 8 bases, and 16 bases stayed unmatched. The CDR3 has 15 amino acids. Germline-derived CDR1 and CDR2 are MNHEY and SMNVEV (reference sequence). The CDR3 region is CASTEGGGGGGGYTF. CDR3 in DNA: TGTGCCAGCACCGAAGGAGGGGGCGGAGGTGGGGGCTACACCTTC.

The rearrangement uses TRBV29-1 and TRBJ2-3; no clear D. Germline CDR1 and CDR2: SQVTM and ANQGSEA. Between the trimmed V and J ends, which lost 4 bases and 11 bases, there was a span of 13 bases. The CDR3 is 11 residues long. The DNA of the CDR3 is TGCAGCGTTGTCTTGGATTGGGGGCAGTATTTT. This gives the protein CSVVLDWGQYF.

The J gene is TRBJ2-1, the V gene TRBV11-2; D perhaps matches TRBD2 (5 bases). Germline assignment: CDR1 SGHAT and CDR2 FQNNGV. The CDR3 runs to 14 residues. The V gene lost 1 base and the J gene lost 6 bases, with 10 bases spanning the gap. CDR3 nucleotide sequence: TGTGCCAGCAGCTTAGGCCTAGCACCCAATGAGCAGTTCTTC. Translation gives CASSLGLAPNEQFF.

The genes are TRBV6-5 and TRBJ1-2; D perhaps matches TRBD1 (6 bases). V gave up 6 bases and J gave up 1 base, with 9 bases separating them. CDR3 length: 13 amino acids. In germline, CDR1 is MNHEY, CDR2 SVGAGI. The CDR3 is CASRQQGNYGYTF. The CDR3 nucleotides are TGTGCCAGCAGACAACAGGGTAACTATGGCTACACCTTC.

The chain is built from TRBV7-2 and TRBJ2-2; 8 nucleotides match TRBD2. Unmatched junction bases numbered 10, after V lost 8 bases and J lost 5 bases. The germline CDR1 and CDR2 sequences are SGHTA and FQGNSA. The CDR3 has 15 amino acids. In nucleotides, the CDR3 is TGTGCCAGCGTTCTTATAGCGGGGAAGACCGGGGAGCTGTTTTTT. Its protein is CASVLIAGKTGELFF.

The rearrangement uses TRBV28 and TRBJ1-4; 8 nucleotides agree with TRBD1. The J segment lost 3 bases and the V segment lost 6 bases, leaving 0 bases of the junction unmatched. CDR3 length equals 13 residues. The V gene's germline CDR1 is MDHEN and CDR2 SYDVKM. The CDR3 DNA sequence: TGTGCCAGCAGGACAGGGGCTAATGAAAAACTGTTTTTT. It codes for CASRTGANEKLFF.

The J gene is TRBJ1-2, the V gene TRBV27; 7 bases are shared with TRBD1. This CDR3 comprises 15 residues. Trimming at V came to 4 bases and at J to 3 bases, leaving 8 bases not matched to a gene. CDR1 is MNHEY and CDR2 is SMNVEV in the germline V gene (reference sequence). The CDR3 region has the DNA TGTGCCAGCAGTTCCTTCTCGACAGGGCACTATGGCTACACCTTC. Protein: CASSSFSTGHYGYTF.